This T cell receptor (beta chain) was retrieved from a study of T cells after yellow fever vaccination. Study-wide results and limits: The CD4 and CD8 compartments had a small share of their clonotypes in common. Weaker overall was a secondary response that nonetheless peaked faster, on day 5 versus 15. Contamination of FACS-sorted repertoires by abundant clonotypes from the bulk population could occur.

5'RACE template switching produced TCR cDNA carrying a universal primer site and UMIs. A single record per CDR3 protein comes from TCRdb applying MiXCR to the 5' RACE reads. The table includes 450,000 to 550,000 distinct CDR3 sequences, 21% detected once. Comment on this clonotype: Antigen: not known.

CDR1 is LGHNA and CDR2 is YSLEER in the germline V gene. This CDR3 is built from 14 residues. V was pared by 0 bases and J by 10 bases, with 15 bases between. This sequence originates from a man aged 18 to 30 who received the YFV17D yellow fever vaccine. The sample in question was PBMCs, obtained approximately 22 days after the first yellow fever vaccination. This chain uses TRBV4-3 with TRBJ1-1; weak D call: TRBD1 (5 bases). CDR3 residues: CASSQDLGATGAFF. CDR3 bases: TGCGCCAGCAGCCAAGATCTAGGGGCCACGGGAGCTTTCTTT.